This T cell receptor beta chain was profiled in a study of blood T cell repertoires in COVID-19. Study-wide context: COVID-19 samples, acute and convalescent, were from the United States, Italy and Spain. Nucleic acid was either cDNA or gDNA, and it came from T cells, B-cell-depleted T cells, or PBMCs.

Source study methods: Scientists estimated how many nucleated cells there were by amplifying reference gene primers. Here immunoSEQ multiplex PCR was the method, and the copy in TCRdb shows in-frame clones only, minus some. The V and J calls and clone size are taken from that table; D and trimming were inferred from the DNA. This table holds approximately 170,000 clones, almost 85% found once. This CDR3 is built from 15 residues. Germline V gene data show CDR1 as MNHEY and CDR2 as SVGAGI. The germline V and J ends were trimmed by 0 bases and 0 bases, with 8 bases remaining between them. The receptor's source is a man in his forties who had recovered from COVID-19. This chain uses TRBV6-5 with TRBJ1-1, with no clear D. Sequencing was done on a sample of peripheral blood. In nucleotides, the CDR3 is TGTGCCAGCAGTTACTCACAGAAGCTGAACACTGAAGCTTTCTTT. It translates to CASSYSQKLNTEAFF.